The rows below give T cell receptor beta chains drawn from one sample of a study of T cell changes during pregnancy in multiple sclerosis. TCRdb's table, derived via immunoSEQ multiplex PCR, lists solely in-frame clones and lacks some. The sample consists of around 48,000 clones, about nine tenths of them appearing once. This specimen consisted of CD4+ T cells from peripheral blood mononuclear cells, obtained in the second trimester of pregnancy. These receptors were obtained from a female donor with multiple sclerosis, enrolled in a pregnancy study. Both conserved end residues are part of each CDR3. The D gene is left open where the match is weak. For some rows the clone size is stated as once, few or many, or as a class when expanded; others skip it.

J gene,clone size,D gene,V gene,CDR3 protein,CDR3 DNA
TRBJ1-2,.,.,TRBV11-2,CASSLDVSALSYTF,TGTGCCAGCAGCTTAGATGTTAGCGCCCTGAGCTACACCTTC
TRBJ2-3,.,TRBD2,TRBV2,CASTGGVGTDTQYF,TGTGCCAGCACGGGGGGGGTCGGTACAGATACGCAGTATTTT
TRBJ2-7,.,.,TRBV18,CASSPLTGSEQYF,TGTGCCAGCTCACCCCTGACAGGTAGCGAGCAGTACTTC
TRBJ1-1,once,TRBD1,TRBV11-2,CASSSTGVNTEAFF,TGTGCCAGCAGCTCGACAGGGGTGAACACTGAAGCTTTCTTT
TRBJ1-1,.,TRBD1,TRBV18,CASSLNSGGVANEAFF,TGTGCCAGCTCACTTAACTCAGGGGGCGTCGCCAATGAAGCTTTCTTT
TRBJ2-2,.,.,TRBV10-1,CASSGGVTNTGELFF,TGCGCCAGCAGCGGCGGCGTGACGAACACCGGGGAGCTGTTTTTT
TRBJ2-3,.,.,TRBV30,CASERGHTDTQYF,TGTGCCAGCGAGCGGGGACACACAGATACGCAGTATTTT
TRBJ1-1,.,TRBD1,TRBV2,CASSPRRQGGTEAFF,TGTGCCAGCAGTCCACGGAGACAGGGCGGCACTGAAGCTTTCTTT
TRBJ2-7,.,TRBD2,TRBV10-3,CAISEGGGAYEQYF,TGTGCCATCAGTGAGGGGGGGGGTGCCTACGAGCAGTACTTC
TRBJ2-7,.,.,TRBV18,CASSPGASYEQYF,TGTGCCAGCTCACCAGGGGCGTCCTACGAGCAGTACTTC
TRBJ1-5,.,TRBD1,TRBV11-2,CASSEFTGGGNQPQHF,TGTGCCAGCAGCGAGTTCACAGGGGGCGGCAATCAGCCCCAGCATTTT
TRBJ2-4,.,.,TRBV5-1,CASSSNGAKNIQYF,TGCGCCAGCAGTTCTAACGGAGCCAAAAACATTCAGTACTTC
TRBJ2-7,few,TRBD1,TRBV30,CAWSHRGSSYEQYF,TGTGCCTGGAGCCACAGGGGGAGCTCCTACGAGCAGTACTTC
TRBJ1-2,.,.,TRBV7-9,CASSFGNPNYGYTF,TGTGCCAGCAGCTTTGGCAACCCCAACTATGGCTACACCTTC
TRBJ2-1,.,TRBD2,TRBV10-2,CASSELAGGPHEQFF,TGCGCCAGCAGTGAACTAGCGGGAGGGCCTCATGAGCAGTTCTTC
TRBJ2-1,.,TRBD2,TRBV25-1,CASSSIMVGGRNEQFF,TGTGCCAGTTCCTCCATTATGGTGGGAGGGCGCAATGAGCAGTTCTTC
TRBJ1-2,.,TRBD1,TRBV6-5,CASSYGQANLVGYTF,TGTGCCAGCAGTTACGGACAGGCGAACTTGGTGGGCTACACCTTC
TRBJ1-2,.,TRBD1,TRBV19,CASSAGTALYGYTF,TGTGCCAGTAGTGCCGGGACAGCCCTCTATGGCTACACCTTC
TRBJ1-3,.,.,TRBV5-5,CASSRFDKDGNTIYF,TGTGCCAGCAGCCGCTTTGACAAAGACGGAAACACCATATATTTT
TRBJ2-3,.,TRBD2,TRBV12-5,CASGPGTSGNPDTQYF,TGTGCTAGTGGGCCTGGGACTAGCGGGAACCCAGATACGCAGTATTTT
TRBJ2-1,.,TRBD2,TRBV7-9,CASSALAGGYNEQFF,TGTGCCAGCAGCGCCCTAGCGGGAGGTTACAATGAGCAGTTCTTC
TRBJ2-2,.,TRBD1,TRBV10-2,CASSDTLTGAGELFF,TGCGCCAGCAGTGACACACTGACAGGGGCCGGGGAGCTGTTTTTT
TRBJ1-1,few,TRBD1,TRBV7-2,CASSPPGTVNTEAFF,TGTGCCAGCAGCCCCCCCGGGACAGTGAACACTGAAGCTTTCTTT
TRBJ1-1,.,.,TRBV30,CAWSGAWNTEAFF,TGTGCCTGGAGTGGAGCATGGAACACTGAAGCTTTCTTT
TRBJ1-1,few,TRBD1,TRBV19,CASSTTRDRAAEAFF,TGTGCCAGTAGTACGACCCGGGACAGGGCGGCTGAAGCTTTCTTT
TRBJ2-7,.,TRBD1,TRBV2,CASSGRTGRGSYEQYF,TGTGCCAGCAGTGGCCGGACAGGGCGCGGATCCTACGAGCAGTACTTC
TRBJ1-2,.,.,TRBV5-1,CASSRTFAERYGYTF,TGCGCCAGCAGCCGAACCTTTGCAGAAAGATATGGCTACACCTTC
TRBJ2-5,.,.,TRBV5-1,CASSLDAGLGEETQYF,TGCGCCAGCAGCTTGGATGCGGGGCTCGGGGAAGAGACCCAGTACTTC
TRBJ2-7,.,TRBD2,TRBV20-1,CRAGGTYEQYF,TGCAGGGCGGGGGGAACCTACGAGCAGTACTTC
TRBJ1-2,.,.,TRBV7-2,CASSLVHRPSYGYTF,TGTGCCAGCAGCTTAGTACACCGTCCCTCTTATGGCTACACCTTC
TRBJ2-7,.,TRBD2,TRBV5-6,CASSLRTSGRDRYF,TGTGCCAGCAGCTTGAGAACAAGCGGGAGAGATAGGTACTTC
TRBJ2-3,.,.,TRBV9,CASSALAFTDTQYF,TGTGCCAGCAGCGCCCTAGCGTTCACAGATACGCAGTATTTT
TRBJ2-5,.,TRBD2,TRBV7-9,CASSPGTSGETQYF,TGTGCCAGCAGCCCAGGGACTAGCGGCGAGACCCAGTACTTC
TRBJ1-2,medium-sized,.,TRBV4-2,CASSQGQDLGYTF,TGTGCCAGCAGCCAGGGTCAGGATCTTGGCTACACCTTC